The 3 T cell receptor beta chains given below trace back to one sample, sequenced in a study of T-cell memory formation after mild COVID-19. MiXCR, run by TCRdb on the 5' RACE reads, gives a single entry per CDR3 protein. The profile shows about 55,000 distinct CDR3 sequences, 8% to 9.5% of them singletons. The sample was PBMCs or a T cell subset sorted from them (not recorded which). The receptor set was obtained from a man younger than 30 who had mild COVID-19 (a few samples of this study predate the infection). Cell type and time point are not known.

This clonotype was counted only a few times. The genes are TRBV11-2 and TRBJ2-2, with D possibly being TRBD1 (5 bases). V lost 5 bases to trimming and J lost 6 bases, with 10 bases between them. The length of the CDR3 is 13 residues. Germline V gene lookup returns CDR1 SGHAT and CDR2 FQNNGV. The CDR3 nucleotides are TGTGCCAGCAGCCCCGGACAAGCCGGGGAGCTGTTTTTT. Its protein is CASSPGQAGELFF.

The chain combines TRBV6-2 or TRBV6-3 with TRBJ2-7; possible D gene TRBD1, 5 bases. The CDR3 spans 15 residues. The V end lost 6 bases, the J end lost 2 bases, and 17 bases lay between the germline ends. CDR1 is MNHEY and CDR2 is SVGEGT in the germline V gene. CDR3 in amino acids: CASSFQDGATYEQYV. In nucleotides, the CDR3 is TGTGCCAGCAGCTTTCAGGATGGGGCTACCTACGAGCAGTACGTC.

The chain recombines TRBV6-5 with TRBJ2-3; maybe TRBD2 (5 bases). Germline lookup yields CDR1 MNHEY and CDR2 SVGAGI. The V and J ends lost 0 bases and 6 bases respectively, with 10 bases between them. The CDR3 sequence is 14 residues long. CDR3 protein: CASSYSGVRDTQYF. In DNA, the CDR3 is TGTGCCAGCAGTTACTCCGGGGTTCGGGATACGCAGTATTTT.